Following are 25 T cell receptor beta chains from one sample sequenced in a study of cytomegalovirus exposure and HLA in healthy donors. The PCR was carried out with 60 Vbeta primers and 13 Jbeta primers. The assay was immunoSEQ multiplex PCR, and TCRdb's table has in-frame clones only and misses some. This table holds about 120,000 clones, over 60% found once. The sequenced sample was PBMCs. The receptors derive from a woman aged 40 to 50 in good health and CMV-seropositive.

The rearrangement links TRBV27 to TRBJ2-5; TRBD2 matches at 10 bases. The V gene end was trimmed by 6 bases and the J gene end by 3 bases; junction bases not matched to a gene: 7. The CDR3 runs to 15 residues. Germline values: CDR1 MNHEY, CDR2 SMNVEV (reference sequence). CDR3 in DNA: TGTGCCAGCAGGAATAGTCTAGCGGGAGAAGAGACCCAGTACTTC. It translates to CASRNSLAGEETQYF.

This rearrangement joins TRBV27 to TRBJ2-1; D is possibly TRBD1 (6 bases). The CDR3 is 14 residues long. The V end lost 3 bases, the J end lost 10 bases, and 16 bases lay between the germline ends. CDR1 and CDR2 from the germline V gene are MNHEY and SMNVEV (reference sequence). The DNA for the CDR3 is TGTGCCAGCAGTTTTGGGCTAGGGGGTGGGGAGCAGTTCTTC. Its protein product is CASSFGLGGGEQFF.

V and J are TRBV5-1 and TRBJ2-6; D gene unclear. V was clipped by 0 bases and J by 2 bases, with 6 bases between them. The V gene's germline CDR1 is SGHRS and CDR2 YFSETQ. There are 15 residues in the CDR3. The CDR3 coding sequence is TGCGCCAGCAGCTTGGCCTTAACTGGGGCCAACGTCCTGACTTTC. This codes for CASSLALTGANVLTF.

As for this clone: This same CDR3 is encoded by further DNA sequences in the sample. The DNA of the CDR3 is TGTGCCAGCAGCTTAACAGAGAACACTGAAGCTTTCTTT. Its protein product is CASSLTENTEAFF. The chain is built from TRBV7-2 and TRBJ1-1; no clear D gene. This CDR3 comprises 13 residues. Germline CDR1 SGHTA, CDR2 FQGNSA. The V and J ends lost 2 bases and 1 base respectively, with 5 bases between them.

The chain links TRBV29-1 to TRBJ2-7; 12 positions agree with TRBD2. The V gene's germline CDR1 is SQVTM and CDR2 ANQGSEA. This CDR3 is 14 amino acids long. J lost 6 bases, V lost 6 bases, and 9 bases had no gene match. As DNA, the CDR3 is TGCAGCGTGTCACCTAGCGGGAGGGCCGCCGAGCAGTACTTC. Translated: CSVSPSGRAAEQYF.

The chain carries TRBV27 and TRBJ2-1, with D possibly being TRBD1 (6 bases). The CDR3 contains 16 residues. V lost 5 bases to trimming and J lost 0 bases, with 14 bases between them. Per germline, CDR1 MNHEY and CDR2 SMNVEV (reference sequence). The CDR3 loop reads CASSHLQGSSYNEQFF. The DNA for the CDR3 is TGTGCCAGCAGTCACCTCCAGGGGAGCTCCTACAATGAGCAGTTCTTC.

The chain recombines TRBV29-1 with TRBJ2-2, with a tentative D call TRBD1 (5 bases). Deletions cut 1 base from V and 6 bases from J, with 15 bases between. The CDR3 has 15 amino acids. The germline V gene encodes CDR1 SQVTM and CDR2 ANQGSEA. Written as DNA, the CDR3 is TGCAGCGTTGAAGGTACAGGTCGGGTCGCCGGGGAGCTGTTTTTT. It specifies CSVEGTGRVAGELFF.

The gene calls are TRBV27 and TRBJ2-7; a weak D match, TRBD1 (6 bases). The V and J ends lost 3 bases and 6 bases respectively, with 15 bases between them. The length of the CDR3 is 14 residues. Per the germline V gene, CDR1 is MNHEY and CDR2 is SMNVEV (reference sequence). CDR3 amino acids: CASSFSGDPLEQYF. The CDR3 nucleotides are TGTGCCAGCAGTTTCTCAGGGGATCCCCTCGAGCAGTACTTC.

J is TRBJ1-6 and V is TRBV5-4; D possibly corresponds to TRBD1 (6 bases). The CDR3 length is 15 residues. The germline gives CDR1 SGHNT, CDR2 YYREEE (reference sequence). V was pared by 3 bases and J by 4 bases, with 11 bases between. The CDR3 region is CASSSLGQYNSPLHF. Here the CDR3 DNA reads TGTGCCAGCAGCTCTTTGGGACAATATAATTCACCCCTCCACTTT.

The CDR3 reads CSAIGTSNYGYTF. DNA for the CDR3: TGCAGCGCGATCGGGACATCTAACTATGGCTACACCTTC. The chain couples TRBV29-1 to TRBJ1-2; a possible D gene is TRBD1 (6 bases). V was clipped by 7 bases and J by 0 bases, with 12 bases between them. The germline V gene encodes CDR1 SQVTM and CDR2 ANQGSEA. The CDR3 has 13 residues.

The chain has TRBV5-1 and TRBJ2-5, with D uncertain. V lost 0 bases to trimming and J lost 2 bases, with 8 bases between them. Per the germline V gene, CDR1 is SGHRS and CDR2 is YFSETQ. The CDR3 totals 14 residues. The CDR3 coding sequence is TGCGCCAGCAGCTTGGGCGACTTACAAGAGACCCAGTACTTC. Protein: CASSLGDLQETQYF.

Here the CDR3 reads CSGGSLSTDTQYF. For the CDR3, the DNA is TGCAGCGGGGGCTCCCTGAGCACAGATACGCAGTATTTT. The chain joins TRBV29-1 to TRBJ2-3, with a possible D match to TRBD1 (5 bases). The V gene's germline CDR1 is SQVTM and CDR2 ANQGSEA. This CDR3 has 13 residues. V lost 7 bases to trimming and J lost 0 bases, with 11 bases between them.

The V and J genes are TRBV4-2 and TRBJ2-1, with 8 nucleotides matching TRBD1. V shed 0 bases, J shed 8 bases, and the junction held 9 bases outside the gene matches. Germline CDR1 LGHNA, CDR2 YNFKEQ. This CDR3 is built from 16 residues. CDR3 coding DNA: TGTGCCAGCAGCCAAGATCAGAGGGCAGGGGGCCATGAGCAGTTCTTC. Its translation is CASSQDQRAGGHEQFF.

The chain couples TRBV6-1 to TRBJ1-6; D uncertain. The length of the CDR3 is 17 residues. V lost 2 bases to trimming and J lost 2 bases, with 13 bases between them. Germline lookup yields CDR1 MNHNS and CDR2 SASEGT. CDR3 in DNA: TGTGCCAGCAGTGAACCATTTGGCAGGACCTATAATTCACCCCTCCACTTT. It encodes CASSEPFGRTYNSPLHF.

This clone was observed a handful of times. The rearrangement uses TRBV10-3 and TRBJ1-6, with D possibly being TRBD1 (6 bases). This CDR3 has 15 amino acids. Trimming left V 3 bases short and J 9 bases short, with 15 bases between. Germline V CDR1 and CDR2: ENHRY, SYGVKD. CDR3: CAISEGDTSSSPLHF. The CDR3 DNA reads TGTGCCATCAGTGAAGGGGACACGTCTTCTTCACCCCTCCACTTT.

The CDR3 DNA is TGTGCCTGGGGGGAGAAATTTAACTATGGCTACACCTTC. This gives the protein CAWGEKFNYGYTF. The chain is built from TRBV30 and TRBJ1-2; D unclear. Germline CDR1 is GTSNPN and CDR2 is SVGIG (reference sequence). V lost 5 bases and J 1 base, leaving 11 bases between the germline ends. There are 13 residues in the CDR3.

The chain carries TRBV7-6 and TRBJ2-1; 10 positions agree with TRBD2. This CDR3 is 16 amino acids long. The junction had 8 bases not matched to a gene; V was cut back by 5 bases and J by 4 bases. CDR1 is SGHVS and CDR2 is FNYEAQ in the germline V gene. In nucleotides, the CDR3 is TGTGCCAGCAGCCCTCAGCGGGGGGGCTTTTACAATGAGCAGTTCTTC. Protein: CASSPQRGGFYNEQFF. The full variable domain, with the rest looked up from reference TRBV7-6 and TRBJ2-1, is GAGVSQSPRYKVTKRGQDVALRCDPISGHVSLYWYRQALGQGPEFLTYFNYEAQQDKSGLPNDRFSAERPEGSISTLTIQRTEQRDSAMYRCASSPQRGGFYNEQFFGPGTRLTVL.

This clone was counted once. The CDR3 is CASRGLADQETQYF. CDR3 DNA sequence: TGTGCCAGCAGAGGACTAGCGGACCAAGAGACCCAGTACTTC. The rearrangement uses TRBV2 and TRBJ2-5, with TRBD2 identical over 10 bases. The germline CDR1 and CDR2 sequences are SNHLY and FYNNEI. V lost 6 bases to trimming and J lost 0 bases; unmatched junction nucleotides: 1. There are 14 residues in the CDR3.

This clone was found a few times. V is TRBV6-5 and J is TRBJ1-1, with D perhaps TRBD1 (6 bases). V was pared by 0 bases and J by 2 bases, with 13 bases between. This CDR3 has 16 residues. CDR1 MNHEY and CDR2 SVGAGI come from the germline V gene. The CDR3 DNA reads TGTGCCAGCAGTTACTCCCCAGCAGGGGTAAACACTGAAGCTTTCTTT. Encoded protein: CASSYSPAGVNTEAFF.

The chain carries TRBV2 and TRBJ1-5, with 7 positions matching TRBD1. The CDR3 spans 17 residues. Germline V gene lookup returns CDR1 SNHLY and CDR2 FYNNEI. The J segment lost 1 base and the V segment lost 4 bases, leaving 10 bases of the junction unmatched. The CDR3 is CASSGQGKGGSNQPQHF. The CDR3 DNA follows: TGTGCCAGCAGTGGACAGGGTAAGGGTGGGAGCAATCAGCCCCAGCATTTT.

This clone was found once. The V gene is TRBV5-1, the J gene TRBJ1-1; the match to TRBD1 covers 8 bases. V gave up 0 bases and J gave up 7 bases; unmatched junction bases: 8. Germline CDR1 reads SGHRS; CDR2 reads YFSETQ. The CDR3 consists of 15 residues. The CDR3 sequence is CASSLGRTGFGEAFF. The CDR3, as DNA: TGCGCCAGCAGCTTGGGGAGGACAGGGTTTGGTGAAGCTTTCTTT.

The CDR3 DNA follows: TGTGCCAGCAGCTTGGGTACGGAGGGGAACCAAGAGACCCAGTACTTC. It translates to CASSLGTEGNQETQYF. The J gene is TRBJ2-5, the V gene TRBV5-5; D is perhaps TRBD2 (6 bases). The CDR3 is 16 amino acids. The V gene lost 0 bases and the J gene lost 0 bases, with 12 bases spanning the gap. CDR1 is SGHKS, CDR2 YYEKEE, per germline (reference sequence). Drawing the rest from reference TRBV5-5 and TRBJ2-5, the complete variable domain is DAGVTQSPTHLIKTRGQQVTLRCSPISGHKSVSWYQQVLGQGPQFIFQYYEKEERGRGNFPDRFSARQFPNYSSELNVNALLLGDSALYLCASSLGTEGNQETQYFGPGTRLLVL.

The table lists this clone with a few counts. The chain couples TRBV4-2 to TRBJ2-3; tentative D call: TRBD2 (5 bases). V was trimmed by 0 bases and J by 3 bases, leaving 10 bases between them. The germline gives CDR1 LGHNA, CDR2 YNFKEQ. CDR3 length: 15 residues. CDR3 sequence reads: CASSQELAGTDTQYF. In DNA form, the CDR3 reads TGTGCCAGCAGCCAAGAGCTAGCCGGAACAGATACGCAGTATTTT.

This clone was seen only once. This chain uses TRBV19 with TRBJ2-7, with 9 positions matching TRBD1. The CDR3 runs to 15 residues. The V gene end was trimmed by 7 bases and the J gene end by 2 bases; junction bases not matched to a gene: 9. Per the germline V gene, CDR1 is LNHDA and CDR2 is SQIVND (reference sequence). This chain's CDR3 is CASKYGGTGPYEQYF. CDR3 sequence (DNA): TGTGCCAGTAAATACGGCGGGACAGGGCCCTACGAGCAGTACTTC.

The V gene is TRBV19, the J gene TRBJ2-3; 11 nucleotides match TRBD2. Germline CDR1 is LNHDA and CDR2 is SQIVND (reference sequence). V lost 1 base to trimming and J lost 9 bases; unmatched junction nucleotides: 6. This CDR3 region has 15 residues. CDR3 loop: CASSIVAGGSRTQYF. CDR3 nucleotides: TGTGCCAGTAGTATAGTAGCGGGGGGGTCACGCACGCAGTATTTT.